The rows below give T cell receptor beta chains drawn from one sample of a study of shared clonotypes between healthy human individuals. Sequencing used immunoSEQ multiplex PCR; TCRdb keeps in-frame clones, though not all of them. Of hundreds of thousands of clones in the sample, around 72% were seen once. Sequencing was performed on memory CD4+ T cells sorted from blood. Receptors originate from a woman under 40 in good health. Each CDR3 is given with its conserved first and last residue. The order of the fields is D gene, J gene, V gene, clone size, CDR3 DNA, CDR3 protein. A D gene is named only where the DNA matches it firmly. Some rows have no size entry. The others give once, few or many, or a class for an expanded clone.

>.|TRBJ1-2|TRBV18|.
TGTGCCAGCTCACCATACCTCCTACTTAACTATGGCTACACCTTC
CASSPYLLLNYGYTF
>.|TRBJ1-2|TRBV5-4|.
TGTGCCAGCAGCTTGGGCCCGAACTATGGCTACACCTTC
CASSLGPNYGYTF
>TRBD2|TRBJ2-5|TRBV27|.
TGTGCCACCAAAATCGGGACTCTAGCGGAAGAGACCCAGTACTTC
CATKIGTLAEETQYF
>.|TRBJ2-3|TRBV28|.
TGTGCCAGCAGTTCAGGAGGGCTCAGCACAGATACGCAGTATTTT
CASSSGGLSTDTQYF
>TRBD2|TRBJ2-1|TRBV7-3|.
TGTGCCAGCAGCCTCACTAGCGGGAGGGCCGGTGAGCAGTTCTTC
CASSLTSGRAGEQFF
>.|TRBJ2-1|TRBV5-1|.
TGCGCCAGCAGGTTGGGGACTGACAATGAGCAGTTCTTC
CASRLGTDNEQFF
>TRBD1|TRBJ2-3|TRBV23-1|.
TGCGCCAGCAGTCAATCGACAGGGAGCACAGATACGCAGTATTTT
CASSQSTGSTDTQYF
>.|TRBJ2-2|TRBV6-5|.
TGTGCCAGCAGTTACGGGGGCACCGGGGAGCTGTTTTTT
CASSYGGTGELFF
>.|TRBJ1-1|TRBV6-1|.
TGTGCCAGCAGTGACCGCACTGAAGCTTTCTTT
CASSDRTEAFF
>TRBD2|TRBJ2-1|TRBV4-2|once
TGTGCCAGCAGCCAAATGACTAGCGGGTACAATGAGCAGTTCTTC
CASSQMTSGYNEQFF
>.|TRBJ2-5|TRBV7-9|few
TGTGCCAGCAGCTCGAAGACGGGAGTGGAGACCCAGTACTTC
CASSSKTGVETQYF
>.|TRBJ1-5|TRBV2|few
TGTGCCAGCAGTGTTCGGAGCAATCAGCCCCAGCATTTT
CASSVRSNQPQHF
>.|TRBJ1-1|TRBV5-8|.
TGTGCCAGCAGCTATCGGGGGGGGAACACTGAAGCTTTCTTT
CASSYRGGNTEAFF
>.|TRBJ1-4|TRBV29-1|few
TGCAGCGTTGGCGAGGCTAATGAAAAAATGTTTTTT
CSVGEANEKMFF
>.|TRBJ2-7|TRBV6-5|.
TGTGCCAGCAGCTCCATGGGCATCGAGCAGTACTTC
CASSSMGIEQYF
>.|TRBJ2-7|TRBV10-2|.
TGCGCCAGCAGGGAGGGTAGGGTCACCTACGAGCAGTACTTC
CASREGRVTYEQYF
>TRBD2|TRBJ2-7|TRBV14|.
TGTGCCAGCAGCCAAGTAGCGGGAGGGCCCTACGAGCAGTACTTC
CASSQVAGGPYEQYF
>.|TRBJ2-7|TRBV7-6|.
TGTGCCAGCAGCCCCGTTCGGTCCCCTGCGCAGTACTTC
CASSPVRSPAQYF
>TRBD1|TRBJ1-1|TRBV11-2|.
TGTGCCAGCAGCCCCCGAACAGGGGCGAACACTGAAGCTTTCTTT
CASSPRTGANTEAFF